This entry lists 21 T cell receptor beta chains sequenced from one sample in a study of Graves' ophthalmopathy and Graves' hyperthyroidism. Beta-chain TCR CDR3 regions were amplified from RNA transcripts. RT-PCR in the first round used HTBI primers; a second-round multiplex PCR followed. Each CDR3 protein is one row after TCRdb ran MiXCR on the multiplex PCR reads. Among 500,000 to 700,000 distinct CDR3 sequences listed, 22% were seen once. The sample taken for sequencing was peripheral blood. The receptors stem from a woman under 30 with stable Graves' hyperthyroidism. Some clones in this sample may be carry-over from other donors' samples.

This clonotype was seen repeatedly, ten times or more. J is TRBJ1-6 and V is TRBV11-2, with D possibly TRBD1 on 5 matching bases. Per the germline V gene, CDR1 is SGHAT and CDR2 is FQNNGV. This CDR3 is 15 amino acids long. V gave up 5 bases and J gave up 7 bases, with 15 bases separating them. In DNA form, the CDR3 reads TGTGCCAGCAGCGCTCTAGGGGCGGGGAATTCACCCCTCCACTTT. This encodes CASSALGAGNSPLHF.

The sample holds many counts of this clonotype. The chain recombines TRBV12-3 or TRBV12-4 with TRBJ1-1; D perhaps matches TRBD1 (5 bases). V lost 10 bases, J lost 0 bases, and 12 bases lay in between. CDR3 size: 13 residues. The CDR3: CATSGNVNTEAFF. The DNA for the CDR3 is TGTGCCACTTCAGGGAACGTGAACACTGAAGCTTTCTTT.

With regard to this clonotype: At one of its ends the junction is not consistent with the germline gene, which may arise from a read error. The V and J genes are TRBV11-1 and TRBJ1-1; tentative D call: TRBD1 (6 bases). Germline V CDR1 and CDR2: SGHAT, FQDESV (reference sequence). This CDR3 contains 17 residues. CDR3 sequence (DNA): TGTGCCAGCAGCTCCTCGCGGCCGGGGCAGGGGTGGACTGAATCTTTCTTT. Translation gives CASSSSRPGQGWTESFF.

This clonotype was found many times. The gene calls are TRBV6-1 and TRBJ1-1, with TRBD1 as a possible D gene (5 bases). V was trimmed by 7 bases and J by 1 base, leaving 13 bases between them. Germline V gene lookup returns CDR1 MNHNS and CDR2 SASEGT. This CDR3 spans 14 amino acids. The CDR3 loop reads CASMEGVGNTEAFF. CDR3 DNA: TGTGCCAGCATGGAAGGGGTTGGGAACACTGAAGCTTTCTTT.

The chain couples TRBV30 to TRBJ2-2; D is uncertain. Germline V lookup: CDR1 GTSNPN, CDR2 SVGIG (reference sequence). The length of the CDR3 is 13 residues. V lost 3 bases to trimming and J lost 8 bases, with 13 bases between them. The CDR3 DNA is TGTGCCTGGAGCGCGGTTGTTTTTGGGGAGCTGTTTTTT. Translating gives CAWSAVVFGELFF.

The J gene is TRBJ1-2, the V gene TRBV20-1, with TRBD1 matching over 9 bases. The CDR3 sequence is 15 residues long. Germline loops: CDR1 DFQATT, CDR2 SNEGSKA (reference sequence). V dropped 0 bases and J dropped 5; count of bases not matched to a gene: 7. Here the CDR3 reads CSARDEQGAWYGYTF. DNA of the CDR3: TGCAGTGCTAGAGATGAACAGGGGGCATGGTATGGCTACACCTTC.

This clonotype was seen repeatedly, ten times or more. The rearrangement uses TRBV20-1 and TRBJ2-7; 10 nucleotides agree with TRBD1. V shed 5 bases and J 4 bases; nucleotides not matched to a gene: 5. Germline assignment: CDR1 DFQATT and CDR2 SNEGSKA (reference sequence). CDR3 size: 13 residues. Here the CDR3 reads CSAATGGAYEQYF. CDR3 DNA: TGCAGTGCTGCGACAGGGGGCGCGTACGAGCAGTACTTC.

This clonotype appeared many times. The V gene is TRBV5-1, the J gene TRBJ1-6; TRBD1 matches at 8 bases. The length of the CDR3 is 16 residues. V was pared by 1 base and J by 5 bases, with 5 bases of the junction left unmatched. From germline, CDR1 is SGHRS and CDR2 YFSETQ. The CDR3 DNA is TGCGCCAGCAGCTTGACGGACAGGGCGAATAATTCACCCCTCCACTTT. Translation gives CASSLTDRANNSPLHF.

This clonotype was counted only a few times. This chain uses TRBV2 with TRBJ2-2; possibly TRBD2 for D (5 bases). This CDR3 spans 15 amino acids. Germline CDR1 SNHLY, CDR2 FYNNEI. The ends were cut back, 0 bases at V and 3 bases at J, with 8 bases in the middle. Here the CDR3 reads CASSEAPEDTGELFF. In DNA form, the CDR3 reads TGTGCCAGCAGTGAAGCCCCGGAGGACACCGGGGAGCTGTTTTTT.

This clonotype turned up a few times. This rearrangement joins TRBV6-1 to TRBJ1-2, with no clear D. CDR1 MNHNS and CDR2 SASEGT come from the germline V gene. The CDR3 sequence is 10 residues long. V was trimmed by 6 bases and J by 7 bases, leaving 6 bases between them. The CDR3 loop is CASSIIGYTF. CDR3 in DNA: TGTGCCAGCAGCATCATTGGCTACACCTTC.

This clonotype was seen many times. J is TRBJ2-4 and V is TRBV6-2 or TRBV6-3; 14 bases match TRBD2. From germline, CDR1 is MNHEY and CDR2 SVGEGT. The CDR3 runs 18 residues. V lost 4 bases and J lost 1; bases outside the gene matches: 6. The CDR3 here is CASSSGLAGARAKNIQYF. CDR3 nucleotides: TGTGCCAGCAGTTCGGGACTAGCGGGGGCTCGGGCCAAAAACATTCAGTACTTC.

The sample holds many counts of this clonotype. The CDR3 DNA reads TGTGCCACCGAACAGGGTTCTGGGGCCAACGTCCTGACTTTC. Its translation: CATEQGSGANVLTF. The J gene is TRBJ2-6, the V gene TRBV6-1; maybe TRBD1 (6 bases). The V gene's germline CDR1 is MNHNS and CDR2 SASEGT. The CDR3 runs to 14 residues. Trimming took 10 bases from V and 1 from J, leaving 11 bases between them.

For this clonotype: Possible read error: a much larger clone is one base away. V gene TRBV10-3 combines with J gene TRBJ1-5; D is possibly TRBD1 (5 bases). This CDR3 contains 15 residues. Germline V gives CDR1 ENHRY, CDR2 SYGVKD. Trimming pared 4 bases from V and 2 bases from J, leaving 12 bases between. CDR3 nucleotides: TGTGCCATCAGTGCGGCCCGGGACTGCAATCAGCCCCAGCATTTT. This translates into CAISAARDCNQPQHF.

There are many counts of this clonotype. The chain joins TRBV6-1 to TRBJ2-7; 11 bases fit TRBD2. J was trimmed by 7 bases and V by 1 base; bases with no gene match: 6. The germline gives CDR1 MNHNS, CDR2 SASEGT. This CDR3 is built from 15 residues. The CDR3 protein is CASSEERASGGEQYF. DNA for the CDR3: TGTGCCAGCAGTGAAGAAAGGGCTAGCGGGGGGGAGCAGTACTTC.

DNA of the CDR3: TGTGCCAGCAGTTCCCCCTCGTTTAGCAATCAGCCCCAGCATTTT. This translates into CASSSPSFSNQPQHF. The chain employs TRBV28 and TRBJ1-5; D is uncertain. The CDR3 loop spans 15 amino acids. V was pared by 4 bases and J by 0 bases, with 10 bases between. CDR1 and CDR2 (germline): MDHEN, SYDVKM.

The chain recombines TRBV7-2 with TRBJ2-5; D unclear. Germline CDR1 reads SGHTA; CDR2 reads FQGNSA. The ends were cut back, 8 bases at V and 9 bases at J, with 13 bases in the middle. CDR3 length: 11 residues. CDR3 sequence: CASSDLLAQYF. The CDR3 nucleotides are TGTGCCAGCTCGGACCTCCTGGCCCAGTACTTC.

This clonotype was seen ten or more times. This rearrangement joins TRBV6-5 to TRBJ1-1; possibly TRBD1 for D (6 bases). Germline assignment: CDR1 MNHEY and CDR2 SVGAGI. Trimming left V 2 bases short and J 5 bases short, with 15 bases between. The CDR3 is 15 amino acids. This CDR3 is CASSYRGAGWTEAFF. In DNA form, the CDR3 reads TGTGCCAGCAGTTACCGGGGGGCGGGATGGACTGAAGCTTTCTTT.

The sample holds many counts of this clonotype. V usage is TRBV5-4 and J usage is TRBJ1-1; 8 bases map to TRBD1. Per the germline V gene, CDR1 is SGHNT and CDR2 is YYREEE (reference sequence). This CDR3 spans 13 amino acids. The junction had 11 bases not matched to a gene; V was cut back by 5 bases and J by 11 bases. CDR3 DNA: TGTGCCAGCAGTGGTCAGACAGGGGATAAGGCTTTCTTT. Translating gives CASSGQTGDKAFF.

The chain links TRBV20-1 to TRBJ2-7; 9 bases agree with TRBD2. Germline assignment: CDR1 DFQATT and CDR2 SNEGSKA (reference sequence). V shed 1 base, J shed 10 bases, and the junction held 26 bases outside the gene matches. This CDR3 contains 19 residues. The CDR3 region has the DNA TGCAGTGCTAGAGGTTCGGGGAGGTCCCCTGGGACTAGCTCCTTCCCCCAGTACTTC. Translated, it gives CSARGSGRSPGTSSFPQYF.

Notes on this clonotype: A much larger clone lies one base from this, so it may be a read error. The chain has TRBV27 and TRBJ2-7; D possibly corresponds to TRBD1 (5 bases). V was shortened by 3 bases and J by 5 bases, with 23 bases between the two germline ends. The V gene's germline CDR1 is MNHEY and CDR2 SMNVEV (reference sequence). The CDR3 has 17 residues. As DNA, the CDR3 is TGTGCCAGCAGTTTCTCACACGCCTCCAGGGTGTCTAACGAGCAGTACGTC. It yields the protein CASSFSHASRVSNEQYV.

This clonotype was found many times. The CDR3 loop reads CSATGGQGESQPQHF. Written as DNA, the CDR3 is TGCAGTGCTACCGGGGGACAGGGGGAATCCCAGCCCCAGCATTTT. V and J are TRBV20-1 and TRBJ1-5; TRBD1 matches 11 bases. Per the germline V gene, CDR1 is DFQATT and CDR2 is SNEGSKA (reference sequence). The V segment lost 4 bases and the J segment 7 bases; nucleotides outside the gene matches: 9. CDR3 length: 15 residues.